The T cell receptor beta chain under discussion was sequenced for a study of blood T cell repertoires in COVID-19. Study in general: Some COVID-19 samples were acute and others convalescent; all came from the United States, Italy and Spain. Sources were T cells, B-cell-depleted T cells, or PBMCs; the material itself was cDNA or gDNA.

In the authors' methods: Cell counts per sample came from amplifying reference gene primers. Assay: immunoSEQ multiplex PCR; the TCRdb copy retains only in-frame clones and omits some. V and J calls plus clone size are reproduced from that table; the DNA served to infer D and trimming. In the table there are approximately 210,000 clones, approximately 84% of which are singletons. The CDR3 covers 14 residues. CDR1 is SNHLY and CDR2 is FYNNEI in the germline V gene. V was pared by 1 base and J by 6 bases, with 11 bases between. This receptor was taken from a man aged 35 to 55 with active or convalescent COVID-19. Sample: peripheral blood. V and J are TRBV2 and TRBJ2-3; the D is unclear. The CDR3 sequence: CASSEGPSLDTQYF. The CDR3, as DNA: TGTGCCAGCAGTGAAGGGCCCTCTTTGGATACGCAGTATTTT.